This T cell receptor (beta chain) was sequenced in a study of blood T cells in healthy people across ages. For the second PCR, which ran for 7 to 11 cycles, a sample-barcoded 5' primer and a J-beta primer mix were used. TCRdb re-derived calls from the 5' RACE reads in MiXCR, one entry per CDR3 protein. Here the sample spans more than 450,000 distinct CDR3 sequences, about 28% being singletons. Germline lookup yields CDR1 SGHRS and CDR2 YFSETQ. The ends lost 4 bases at V and 2 bases at J; junction bases unmatched: 9. The CDR3 sequence is 16 residues long. The data also belong to a second study, concerning T cells of mothers and their children.

The receptor was derived from a boy aged 2 to 9 in good health. This sequence joins TRBV5-1 and TRBJ2-7, with 10 bases identical to TRBD1. Sequencing was carried out using blood. DNA of the CDR3: TGCGCCAGCAGCCTGGGACAGGGGTCCTTAGCCTACGAGCAGTACTTC. Its protein is CASSLGQGSLAYEQYF.